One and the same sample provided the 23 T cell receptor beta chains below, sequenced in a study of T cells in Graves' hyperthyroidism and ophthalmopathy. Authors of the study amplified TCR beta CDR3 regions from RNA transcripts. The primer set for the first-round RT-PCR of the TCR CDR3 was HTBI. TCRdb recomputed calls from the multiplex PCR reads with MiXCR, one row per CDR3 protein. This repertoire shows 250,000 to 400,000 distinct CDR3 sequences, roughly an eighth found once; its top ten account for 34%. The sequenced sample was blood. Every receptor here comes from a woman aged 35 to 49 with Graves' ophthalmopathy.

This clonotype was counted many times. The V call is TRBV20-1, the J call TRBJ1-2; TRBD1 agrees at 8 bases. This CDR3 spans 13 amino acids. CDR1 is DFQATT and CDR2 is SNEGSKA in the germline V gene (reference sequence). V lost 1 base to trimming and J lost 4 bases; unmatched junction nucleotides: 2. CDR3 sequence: CSARGDRSYGYTF. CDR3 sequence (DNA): TGCAGTGCTAGAGGGGACAGGTCCTATGGCTACACCTTC.

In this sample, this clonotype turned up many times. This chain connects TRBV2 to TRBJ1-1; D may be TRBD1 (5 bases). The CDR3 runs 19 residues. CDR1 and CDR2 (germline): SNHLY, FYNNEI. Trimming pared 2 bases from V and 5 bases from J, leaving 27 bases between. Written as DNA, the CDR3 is TGTGCCAGCAGTGAAACGGGATGGTTGGGGCGGAGTGGGAGGACTGAAGCTTTCTTT. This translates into CASSETGWLGRSGRTEAFF.

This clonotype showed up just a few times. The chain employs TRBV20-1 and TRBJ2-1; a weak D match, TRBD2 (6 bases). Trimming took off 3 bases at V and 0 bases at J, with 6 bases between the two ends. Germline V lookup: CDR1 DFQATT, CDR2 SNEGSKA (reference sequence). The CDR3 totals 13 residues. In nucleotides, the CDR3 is TGCAGTGCTAGGGACTACTCCTACAATGAGCAGTTCTTC. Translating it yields CSARDYSYNEQFF.

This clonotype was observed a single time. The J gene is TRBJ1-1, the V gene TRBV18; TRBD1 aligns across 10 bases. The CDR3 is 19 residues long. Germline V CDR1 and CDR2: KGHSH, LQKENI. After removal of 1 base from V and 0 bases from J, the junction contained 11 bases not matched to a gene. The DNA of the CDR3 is TGTGCCAGCTCACCACTGGGGGGACAGGGGAGTCTGATGAACACTGAAGCTTTCTTT. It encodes CASSPLGGQGSLMNTEAFF.

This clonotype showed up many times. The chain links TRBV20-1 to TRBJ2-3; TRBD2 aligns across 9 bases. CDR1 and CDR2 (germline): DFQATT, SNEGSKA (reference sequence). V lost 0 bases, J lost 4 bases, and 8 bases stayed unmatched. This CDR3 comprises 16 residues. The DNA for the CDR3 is TGCAGTGCTAGAGATTGGCGGGGGGGGGCTCCAGATACGCAGTATTTT. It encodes CSARDWRGGAPDTQYF.

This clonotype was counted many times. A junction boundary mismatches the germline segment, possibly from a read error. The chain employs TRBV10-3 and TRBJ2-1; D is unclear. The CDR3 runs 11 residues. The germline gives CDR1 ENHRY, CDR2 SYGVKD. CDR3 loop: CAISESKILVF. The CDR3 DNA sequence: TGTGCCATCAGTGAGTCGAAAATCTTAGTCTTC.

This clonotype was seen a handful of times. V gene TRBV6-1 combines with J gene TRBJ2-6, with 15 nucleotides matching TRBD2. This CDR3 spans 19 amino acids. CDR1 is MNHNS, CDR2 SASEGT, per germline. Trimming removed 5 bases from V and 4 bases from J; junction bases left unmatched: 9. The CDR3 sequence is CASSLRTSGGASGANVLTF. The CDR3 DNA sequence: TGTGCCAGCAGTTTGAGGACTAGCGGGGGGGCCTCAGGGGCCAACGTCCTGACTTTC.

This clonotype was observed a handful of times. CDR3 region: CSVETSPGQPQHF. CDR3 nucleotides: TGCAGCGTGGAAACTAGCCCGGGGCAGCCCCAGCATTTT. The chain joins TRBV29-1 to TRBJ1-5; D ambiguous. This CDR3 comprises 13 residues. The germline CDR1 and CDR2 sequences are SQVTM and ANQGSEA. The germline V and J ends were trimmed by 6 bases and 7 bases, with 16 bases remaining between them.

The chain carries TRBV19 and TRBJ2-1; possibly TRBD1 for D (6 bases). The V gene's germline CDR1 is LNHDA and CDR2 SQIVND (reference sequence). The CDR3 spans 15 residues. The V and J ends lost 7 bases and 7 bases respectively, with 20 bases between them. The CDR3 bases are TGTGCCAGTACCATAGGGCAGGGGCTATGGAATGAGCAGTTCTTC. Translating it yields CASTIGQGLWNEQFF.

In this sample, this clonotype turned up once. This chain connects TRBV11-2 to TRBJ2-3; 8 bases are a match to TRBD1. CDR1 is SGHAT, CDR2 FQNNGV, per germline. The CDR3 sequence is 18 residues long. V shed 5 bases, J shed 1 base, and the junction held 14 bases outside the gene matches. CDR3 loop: CASSRTGTGFSGTDTQYF. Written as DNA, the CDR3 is TGTGCCAGCAGCCGGACCGGGACAGGATTTTCTGGCACAGATACGCAGTATTTT.

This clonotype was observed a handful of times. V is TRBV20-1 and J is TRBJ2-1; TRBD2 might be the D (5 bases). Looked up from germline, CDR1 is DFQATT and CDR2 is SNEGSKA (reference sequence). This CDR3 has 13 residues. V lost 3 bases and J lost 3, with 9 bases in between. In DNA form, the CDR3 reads TGCAGTGCTAGTGGAGGAAACTACAATGAGCAGTTCTTC. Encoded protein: CSASGGNYNEQFF.

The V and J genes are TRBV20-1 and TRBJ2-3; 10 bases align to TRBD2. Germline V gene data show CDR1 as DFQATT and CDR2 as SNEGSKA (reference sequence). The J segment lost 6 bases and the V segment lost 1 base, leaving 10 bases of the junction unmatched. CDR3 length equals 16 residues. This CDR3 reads CSARGTSGGAEDTQYF. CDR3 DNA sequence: TGCAGTGCTAGAGGGACTAGCGGCGGAGCGGAGGATACGCAGTATTTT.

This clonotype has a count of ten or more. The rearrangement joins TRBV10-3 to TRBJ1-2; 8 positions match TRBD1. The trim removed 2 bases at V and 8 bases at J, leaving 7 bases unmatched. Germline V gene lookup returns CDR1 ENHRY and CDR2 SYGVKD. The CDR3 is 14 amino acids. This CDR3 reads CAISEGDRSWGYTF. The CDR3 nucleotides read TGTGCCATCAGTGAGGGGGACAGGTCATGGGGCTACACCTTC.

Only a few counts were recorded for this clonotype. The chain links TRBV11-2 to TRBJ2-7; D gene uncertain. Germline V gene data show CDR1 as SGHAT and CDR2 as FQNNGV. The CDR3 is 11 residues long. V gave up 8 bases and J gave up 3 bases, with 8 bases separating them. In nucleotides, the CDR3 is TGTGCCAGCGGGTACAGCTACGAGCAGTACTTC. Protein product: CASGYSYEQYF.

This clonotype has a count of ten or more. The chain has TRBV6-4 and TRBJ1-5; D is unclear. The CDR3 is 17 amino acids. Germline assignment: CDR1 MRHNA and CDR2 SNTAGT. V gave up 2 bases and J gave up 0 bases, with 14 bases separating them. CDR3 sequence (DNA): TGTGCCAGCAGTGACCTATGGGCGGATTATAGCAATCAGCCCCAGCATTTT. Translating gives CASSDLWADYSNQPQHF.

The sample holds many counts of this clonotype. The DNA for the CDR3 is TGCGCCAGCAGCTTGGATCTTAGTGGCTCTGGGGCCAACGTCCTGACTTTC. Translated: CASSLDLSGSGANVLTF. The gene calls are TRBV5-1 and TRBJ2-6; D gene unclear. CDR3 length: 17 residues. V was clipped by 0 bases and J by 0 bases, with 10 bases between them. CDR1 and CDR2 from the germline V gene are SGHRS and YFSETQ.

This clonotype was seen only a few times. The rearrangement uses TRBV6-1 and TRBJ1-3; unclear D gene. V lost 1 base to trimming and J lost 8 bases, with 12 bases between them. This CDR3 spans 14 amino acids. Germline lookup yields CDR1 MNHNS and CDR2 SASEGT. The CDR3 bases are TGTGCCAGCAGTGAAGAGCTAATCCGGTACACCATATATTTT. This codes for CASSEELIRYTIYF.

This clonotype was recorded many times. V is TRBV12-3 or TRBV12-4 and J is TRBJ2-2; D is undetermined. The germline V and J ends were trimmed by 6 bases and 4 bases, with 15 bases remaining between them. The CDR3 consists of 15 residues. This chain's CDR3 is CASSARLDATGELFF. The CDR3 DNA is TGTGCCAGCAGCGCTCGGCTCGACGCCACCGGGGAGCTGTTTTTT.

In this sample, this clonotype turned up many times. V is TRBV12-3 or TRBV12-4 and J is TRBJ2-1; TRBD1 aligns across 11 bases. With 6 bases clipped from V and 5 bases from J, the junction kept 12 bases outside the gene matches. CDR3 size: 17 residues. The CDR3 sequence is CASSRDRRDRGDNEQFF. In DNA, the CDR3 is TGTGCCAGCAGCCGAGACCGCCGGGACAGGGGGGACAATGAGCAGTTCTTC.

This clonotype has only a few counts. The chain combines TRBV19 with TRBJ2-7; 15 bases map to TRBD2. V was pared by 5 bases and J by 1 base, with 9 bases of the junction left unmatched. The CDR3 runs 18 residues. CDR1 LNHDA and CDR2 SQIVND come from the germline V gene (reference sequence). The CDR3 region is CASSAGLAGGRVSYEQYF. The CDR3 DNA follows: TGTGCCAGTAGTGCGGGACTAGCGGGGGGCCGAGTTTCCTACGAGCAGTACTTC.

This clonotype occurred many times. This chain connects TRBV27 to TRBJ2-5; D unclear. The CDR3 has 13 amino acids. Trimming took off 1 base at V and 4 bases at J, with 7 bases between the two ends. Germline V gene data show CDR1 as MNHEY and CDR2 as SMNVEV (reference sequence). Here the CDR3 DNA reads TGTGCCAGCAGTTTATTTTTTGGAGAGACCCAGTACTTC. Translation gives CASSLFFGETQYF.

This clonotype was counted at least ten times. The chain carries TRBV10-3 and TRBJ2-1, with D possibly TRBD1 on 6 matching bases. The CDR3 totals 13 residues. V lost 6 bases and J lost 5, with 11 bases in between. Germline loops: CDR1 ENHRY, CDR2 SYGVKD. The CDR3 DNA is TGTGCCATCAGCACACAGGGAGACAATGAGCAGTTCTTC. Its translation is CAISTQGDNEQFF.

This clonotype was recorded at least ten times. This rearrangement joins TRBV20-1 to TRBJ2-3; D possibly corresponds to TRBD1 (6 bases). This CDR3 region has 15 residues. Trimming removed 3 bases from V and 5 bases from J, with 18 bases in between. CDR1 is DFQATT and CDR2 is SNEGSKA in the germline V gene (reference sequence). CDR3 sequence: CSASSPLRGGDTQYF. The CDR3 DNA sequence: TGCAGTGCTAGCAGTCCTTTAAGAGGGGGAGATACGCAGTATTTT.